Following are 11 T cell receptor beta chains from one sample sequenced in a study of blood T cell repertoires in COVID-19. Sequenced by immunoSEQ multiplex PCR; TCRdb stores in-frame clones only, minus some. Among 75,000 to 100,000 clones listed, nearly 85% were seen once. Sequenced sample: peripheral blood. The source is a woman of 80 years or more with acute or convalescent COVID-19.

The chain carries TRBV7-2 and TRBJ2-2, with 8 bases aligning to TRBD1. The CDR3 loop spans 16 amino acids. The V gene end was trimmed by 3 bases and the J gene end by 4 bases; junction bases not matched to a gene: 7. Germline lookup yields CDR1 SGHTA and CDR2 FQGNSA. The CDR3 sequence: CASSFIRTGFTGELFF. The CDR3 DNA sequence: TGTGCCAGCAGCTTTATCAGGACAGGGTTCACCGGGGAGCTGTTTTTT.

The J gene is TRBJ1-1, the V gene TRBV4-3; 8 positions match TRBD1. In germline, CDR1 is LGHNA, CDR2 YSLEER. J lost 4 bases, V lost 9 bases, and 10 bases had no gene match. The CDR3 is 14 amino acids. Here the CDR3 reads CASSKLDRGTEAFF. CDR3 in DNA: TGCGCCAGTAGTAAATTAGACAGGGGCACTGAAGCTTTCTTT.

The chain uses TRBV20-1 and TRBJ2-5; 9 bases are shared with TRBD2. This CDR3 comprises 16 residues. After removal of 3 bases from V and 2 bases from J, the junction contained 10 bases not matched to a gene. The germline V gene has CDR1 DFQATT and CDR2 SNEGSKA (reference sequence). CDR3 DNA: TGCAGTGCTAGTATGGCGGGAGGGCCCCTACAAGAGACCCAGTACTTC. Its protein is CSASMAGGPLQETQYF.

This chain links TRBV28 with TRBJ2-7, with 8 bases fitting TRBD1. With V trimmed by 3 bases and J by 1 base, 5 bases remained unmatched. This CDR3 spans 15 amino acids. Germline CDR1 is MDHEN and CDR2 is SYDVKM. The CDR3 region is CASSLAGQGSYEQYF. As DNA, the CDR3 is TGTGCCAGCAGTTTGGCAGGACAGGGTTCCTACGAGCAGTACTTC.

This chain uses TRBV19 with TRBJ1-2; 8 bases fit TRBD1. The junction had 8 bases not matched to a gene; V was cut back by 1 base and J by 4 bases. This CDR3 is 16 amino acids long. Germline CDR1 LNHDA, CDR2 SQIVND (reference sequence). CDR3 loop: CASSIARTGIGYGYTF. The CDR3 DNA reads TGTGCCAGTAGTATAGCAAGGACAGGGATCGGCTATGGCTACACCTTC.

This clone occurred once. The genes are TRBV5-1 and TRBJ2-7; TRBD2 aligns across 14 bases. Germline V gene data show CDR1 as SGHRS and CDR2 as YFSETQ. This CDR3 comprises 15 residues. V shed 0 bases and J 13 bases; nucleotides not matched to a gene: 9. The CDR3 here is CASSLGTTGLAGAYF. CDR3 bases: TGCGCCAGCAGCTTGGGGACTACGGGACTAGCGGGGGCCTACTTC.

The chain joins TRBV29-1 to TRBJ2-5; no firm D call. The CDR3 length is 11 residues. From germline, CDR1 is SQVTM and CDR2 ANQGSEA. V lost 4 bases, J lost 4 bases, and 7 bases lay in between. The CDR3 DNA reads as TGCAGCGTTGCCACCGGAGAGACCCAGTACTTC. Translated, it gives CSVATGETQYF.

The chain is built from TRBV11-2 and TRBJ2-5; 8 nucleotides agree with TRBD1. The CDR3 is made up of 16 amino acids. The J segment lost 1 base and the V segment lost 5 bases, leaving 9 bases of the junction unmatched. The germline V gene encodes CDR1 SGHAT and CDR2 FQNNGV. CDR3 sequence: CASSPGTGGGQETQYF. The CDR3 DNA is TGTGCCAGCAGCCCTGGGACAGGAGGGGGCCAAGAGACCCAGTACTTC.

The count of this clone is one. The chain recombines TRBV4-1 with TRBJ2-5; D is unclear. The germline CDR1 and CDR2 sequences are MGHRA and YSYEKL. CDR3 length: 12 amino acids. Trimming took off 1 base at V and 5 bases at J, with 5 bases between the two ends. The CDR3 nucleotides read TGCGCCAGCAGCCAAGCTGCGGAGACCCAGTACTTC. Translation: CASSQAAETQYF.

The chain links TRBV5-6 to TRBJ1-6; TRBD1 might be the D (5 bases). Germline V gives CDR1 SGHDT, CDR2 YYEEEE. The CDR3 is 17 amino acids. V was trimmed by 4 bases and J by 7 bases, leaving 21 bases between them. The CDR3 is CASSGKRGTIVNSPLHF. The CDR3 coding sequence is TGTGCCAGCAGCGGAAAACGGGGGACCATCGTCAATTCACCCCTCCACTTT.

This chain uses TRBV28 with TRBJ1-6; possible D gene TRBD1, 5 bases. Germline V CDR1 and CDR2: MDHEN, SYDVKM. The V end lost 7 bases, the J end lost 8 bases, and 12 bases lay between the germline ends. The CDR3 has 13 residues. As DNA, the CDR3 is TGTGCCAGCAAACAGGAAGCTGATTCACCCCTCCACTTT. This codes for CASKQEADSPLHF.